Listed below are T cell receptor beta chains from one sample, sequenced in a study of shared clonotypes between healthy human individuals. Method: immunoSEQ multiplex PCR; TCRdb's copy keeps in-frame clones and lacks some. This table has 2 million to 2.5 million clones, just under 95% appearing once. The specimen was naive CD4+ T cells from PBMCs. The source of these receptors is a man aged 18 to 30 in good health. Some clones in this sample may be carry-over from other donors' samples. Both conserved end residues are part of each CDR3. A D gene is named only where the DNA matches it firmly. Rows may omit the clone size; those that give it use once, few, many or a size class.

J	V	D	size	CDR3	DNA
TRBJ1-6	TRBV28	TRBD1	-	CASRLSPGTGNSPLHF	TGTGCCAGCAGGCTCTCCCCTGGGACAGGGAATTCACCCCTCCACTTT
TRBJ1-5	TRBV10-3	-	few	CAISDHSQEPQHF	TGTGCCATCAGTGATCATAGCCAGGAGCCCCAGCATTTT
TRBJ2-7	TRBV27	TRBD2	-	CASSFRLAGTYEQYF	TGTGCCAGCAGTTTCAGACTAGCGGGAACTTACGAGCAGTACTTC
TRBJ2-4	TRBV5-1	TRBD2	-	CASSSDSNSGRVGNIQYF	TGCGCCAGCAGCTCGGATTCGAATAGCGGGAGGGTGGGAAACATTCAGTACTTC
TRBJ2-1	TRBV7-2	TRBD2	-	CASSVIAGGSYNEQFF	TGTGCCAGCAGCGTAATAGCGGGAGGATCCTACAATGAGCAGTTCTTC
TRBJ2-1	TRBV10-1	-	-	CASKLVGSYNEQFF	TGCGCCAGCAAGTTAGTCGGATCCTACAATGAGCAGTTCTTC
TRBJ2-3	TRBV7-2	-	-	CASSLSGGTDTQYF	TGTGCCAGCAGCTTATCCGGGGGCACAGATACGCAGTATTTT
TRBJ2-2	TRBV4-2	TRBD2	-	CASSQETAGGWTGELFF	TGTGCCAGCAGCCAAGAGACGGCGGGAGGGTGGACCGGGGAGCTGTTTTTT
TRBJ1-1	TRBV20-1	-	-	CRGSMNTEAFF	TGCAGAGGGAGCATGAACACTGAAGCTTTCTTT
TRBJ1-1	TRBV7-9	-	-	CASSWDGNTEAFF	TGTGCCAGCAGCTGGGACGGTAACACTGAAGCTTTCTTT
TRBJ2-5	TRBV28	-	once	CASSLGLAETQYF	TGTGCCAGCAGTTTGGGGCTAGCAGAGACCCAGTACTTC
TRBJ2-3	TRBV4-3	TRBD2	-	CASSPSGRWNTDTQYF	TGCGCCAGCAGCCCTAGCGGGAGGTGGAACACAGATACGCAGTATTTT
TRBJ1-4	TRBV6-1	-	-	CASSDRPPGANEKLFF	TGTGCCAGCAGTGACCGGCCACCTGGGGCTAATGAAAAACTGTTTTTT
TRBJ2-7	TRBV6-5	-	-	CASSRTDTSYEQYF	TGTGCCAGCAGCCGGACGGACACATCCTACGAGCAGTACTTC
TRBJ2-7	TRBV7-6	-	once	CASSLEGAGALYEQYF	TGTGCCAGCAGCTTAGAGGGGGCGGGAGCTCTCTACGAGCAGTACTTC
TRBJ2-6	TRBV28	-	-	CASSPPGVSGANVLTF	TGTGCCAGCAGTCCCCCCGGCGTCTCTGGGGCCAACGTCCTGACTTTC
TRBJ2-7	TRBV4-2	-	-	CASSRVATYEQYF	TGTGCCAGCAGCCGGGTAGCGACCTACGAGCAGTACTTC
TRBJ2-7	TRBV28	TRBD2	-	CASRPSGRAYEQYF	TGTGCCAGCAGACCCAGCGGGAGGGCCTACGAGCAGTACTTC
TRBJ2-7	TRBV28	TRBD1	-	CASSLSTGGTYEQYF	TGTGCCAGCAGTTTAAGTACAGGGGGTACCTACGAGCAGTACTTC
TRBJ1-1	TRBV7-2	-	-	CASSPPGQWAEAFF	TGTGCCAGCAGCCCGCCCGGGCAGTGGGCTGAAGCTTTCTTT
TRBJ1-2	TRBV5-5	TRBD1	-	CASARDRGGYGYTF	TGTGCCAGCGCCAGAGACAGGGGAGGATATGGCTACACCTTC
TRBJ1-3	TRBV2	TRBD1	-	CASTDREKGNTIYF	TGTGCCAGCACGGACAGGGAGAAGGGAAACACCATATATTTT
TRBJ1-5	TRBV19	TRBD1	-	CASRGQGGQPQHF	TGTGCCAGCAGAGGACAGGGCGGGCAGCCCCAGCATTTT
TRBJ2-1	TRBV7-3	TRBD2	-	CASSPRGTSGRLNEQFF	TGTGCCAGCAGCCCAAGAGGGACTAGCGGGAGGTTGAATGAGCAGTTCTTC
TRBJ2-1	TRBV18	TRBD2	-	CATQGSIAGVANEQFF	TGTGCCACCCAGGGATCCATAGCGGGAGTGGCCAATGAGCAGTTCTTC
TRBJ1-1	TRBV29-1	TRBD1	-	CSVVRGGGTEAFF	TGCAGCGTAGTCAGGGGGGGTGGCACTGAAGCTTTCTTT